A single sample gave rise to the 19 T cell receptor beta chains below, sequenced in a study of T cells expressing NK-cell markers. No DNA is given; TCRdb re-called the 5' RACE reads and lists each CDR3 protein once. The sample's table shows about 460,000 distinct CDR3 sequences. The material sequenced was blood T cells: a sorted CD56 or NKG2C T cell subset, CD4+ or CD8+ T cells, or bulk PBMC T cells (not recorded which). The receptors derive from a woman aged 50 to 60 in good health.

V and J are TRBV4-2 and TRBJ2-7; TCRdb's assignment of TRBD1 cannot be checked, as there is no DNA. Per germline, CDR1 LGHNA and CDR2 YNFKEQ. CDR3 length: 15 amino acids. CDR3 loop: CASSQLQGATYEQYF.

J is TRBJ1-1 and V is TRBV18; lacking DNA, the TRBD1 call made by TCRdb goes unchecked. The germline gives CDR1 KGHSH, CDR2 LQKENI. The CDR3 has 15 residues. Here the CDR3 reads CASSSRTGGNTEAFF.

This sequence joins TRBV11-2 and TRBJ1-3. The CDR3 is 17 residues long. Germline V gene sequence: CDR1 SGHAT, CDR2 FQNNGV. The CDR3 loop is CASSLRPAWSSGNTIYF.

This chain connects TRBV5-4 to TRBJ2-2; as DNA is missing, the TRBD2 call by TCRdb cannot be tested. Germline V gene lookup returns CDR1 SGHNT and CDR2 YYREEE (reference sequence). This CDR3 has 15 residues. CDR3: CASSLVGGETGELFF.

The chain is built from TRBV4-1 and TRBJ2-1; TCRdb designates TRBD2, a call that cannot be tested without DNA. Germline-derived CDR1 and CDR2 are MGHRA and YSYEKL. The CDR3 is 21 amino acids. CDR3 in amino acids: CASSQDRGLAVLIGSYNEQFF.

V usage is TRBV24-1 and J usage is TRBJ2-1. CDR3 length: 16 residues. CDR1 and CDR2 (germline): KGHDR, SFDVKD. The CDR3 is CATSDLSGGVVNEQFF.

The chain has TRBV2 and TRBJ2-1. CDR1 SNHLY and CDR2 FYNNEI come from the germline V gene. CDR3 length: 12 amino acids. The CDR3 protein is CASSIYDNEQFF.

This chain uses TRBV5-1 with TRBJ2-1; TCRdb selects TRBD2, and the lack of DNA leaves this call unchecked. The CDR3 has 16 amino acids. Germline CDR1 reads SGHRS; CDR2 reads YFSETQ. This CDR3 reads CASSLELAGGSSEQFF.

The CDR3 spells CAISENAIRDGRGNPGELFF. The chain has TRBV10-3 and TRBJ2-2; TCRdb designates TRBD1, a call that cannot be tested without DNA. The length of the CDR3 is 20 residues. Germline V gene lookup returns CDR1 ENHRY and CDR2 SYGVKD.

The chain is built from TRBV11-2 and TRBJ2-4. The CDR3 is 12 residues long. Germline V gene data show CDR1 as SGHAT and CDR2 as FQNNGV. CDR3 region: CASRTLKNIQYF.

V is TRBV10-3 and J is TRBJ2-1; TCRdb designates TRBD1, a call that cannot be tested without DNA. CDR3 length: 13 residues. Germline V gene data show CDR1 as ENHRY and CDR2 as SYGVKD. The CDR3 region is CAISERGFDEQFF.

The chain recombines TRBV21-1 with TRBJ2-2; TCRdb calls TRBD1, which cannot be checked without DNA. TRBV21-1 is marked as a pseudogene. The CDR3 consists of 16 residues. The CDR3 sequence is CASSDRTGGCTGELFF.

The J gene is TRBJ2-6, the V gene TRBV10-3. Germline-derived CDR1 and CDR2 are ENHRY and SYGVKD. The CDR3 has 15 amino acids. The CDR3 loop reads CAISGSDPGANVLTF.

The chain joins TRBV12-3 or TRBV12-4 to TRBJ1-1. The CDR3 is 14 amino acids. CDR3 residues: CASRIGGRGTEAFF.

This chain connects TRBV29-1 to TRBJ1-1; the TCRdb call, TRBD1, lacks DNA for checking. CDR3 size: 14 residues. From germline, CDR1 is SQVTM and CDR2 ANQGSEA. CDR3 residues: CSVDEGASGTEAFF.

The CDR3 is CASSLAPQPRETQYF. The V and J genes are TRBV5-1 and TRBJ2-5. The germline gives CDR1 SGHRS, CDR2 YFSETQ. CDR3 length: 15 residues.

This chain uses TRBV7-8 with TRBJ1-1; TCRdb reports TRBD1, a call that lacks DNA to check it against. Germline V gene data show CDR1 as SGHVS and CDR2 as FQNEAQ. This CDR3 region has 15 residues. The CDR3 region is CASSMYRGMNTEAFF.

CDR3 loop: CASSRTGGDTDTQYF. The chain uses TRBV3-1 and TRBJ2-3; with no DNA, the TCRdb D assignment of TRBD1 cannot be verified. This CDR3 comprises 15 residues. Germline V lookup: CDR1 LGHDT, CDR2 YNNKEL (reference sequence).

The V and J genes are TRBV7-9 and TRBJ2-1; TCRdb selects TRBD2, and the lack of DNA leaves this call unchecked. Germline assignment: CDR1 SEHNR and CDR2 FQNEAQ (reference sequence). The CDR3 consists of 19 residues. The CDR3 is CASSGSELAGGNFYNEQFF.